This record looks at one TCR beta chain sequence and its context. Its binding antigen is unknown. One base away there is no much larger clone; base qualities are not given. This record belongs to a study of blood T cell repertoires in COVID-19 (dated by TCRdb to about 2020). Notes on the research overall: Samples from collaborators originated in the United States, Italy and Spain and spanned both the acute and convalescent phases of COVID-19. The prospective study material was composed of cDNA or gDNA derived from T cells, B-cell-depleted T cells, or PBMCs. The dataset comprised deeply sampled blood TCRbeta repertoires from subjects exposed to, actively infected with, or recovered from COVID-19. The repertoires were made available in a free public database intended to serve as a resource for research on the immune response to SARS-CoV-2. Samples came from the ongoing ImmuneRACE study (first 160 participants) plus 1,254 subjects from 6 global collaborators. Sample metadata almost always included a de-identified subject ID, COVID-19 status, age in years and sex. HLA class I and class II types, where available, came from metadata supplied by the sample provider rather than from assay-based typing. Broad study findings and their caveats: The quantity of clinical and demographic metadata differed by source and by participant and was supplied without curation.

From V the trimming removes 4 bases and from J it removes 10 bases, while the gene matches leave 12 bases of the junction unaccounted for. Via the germline V gene, CDR1 is SGHRS and CDR2 YFSETQ. Including cysteine and phenylalanine, the CDR3 has 14 amino acids. Of all the DNA, just the CDR3 is kept, 42 bases in frame from base 1. Each collaborating institution followed its own protocols to collect whole blood in K2EDTA tubes. For TCRbeta analysis, collaborators shipped samples in one of three forms: frozen whole blood, isolated PBMCs, or DNA extracted from either of those sample types. TCRbeta CDR3 regions were amplified from genomic DNA by means of the immunoSEQ Assay, a bias-controlled multiplex PCR. The paper's data handling went like this. The number of nucleated cells in each sample was estimated by amplification of reference gene primers within the assay. To quantify the absolute abundance of each unique TCRbeta CDR3 rearrangement, sequence reads were collapsed and filtered. Productive Simpson clonality was computed per sample as the square root of Simpson's diversity index over productive rearrangements. In TCRdb, the immuneACCESS table is reduced to in-frame sequences with V and J assigned. These tables do not hold every clone; where another copy was compared, an unresolved V gene accounts for under half, and the others remain unexplained. V and J calls plus clone size are reproduced from that table; the DNA served to infer D and trimming. For this sample the table gives 35,000 to 40,000 clones, of which 87% were detected only once. The ten largest clones represent around 7% of the sample.

The source material was peripheral blood. This chain joins TRBV5-1 to TRBJ1-1; TRBD1 aligns with 8 central bases. This TCR was recovered from a human donor in a cohort sampled during active COVID-19. The sequence in DNA is TGCGCCAGCAGCCCCGACCCGACAGGGGAGAGAGCTTTCTTT. Its amino acids are CASSPDPTGERAFF.